The present entry profiles one TCR beta chain with its context. What antigen it recognizes has not been identified. No base qualities exist here, and no much larger clone lies one base off it. The record originates from a study of cytomegalovirus exposure and HLA in healthy donors listed by TCRdb under 2017. General notes on the study: The 650 to 800 repertoires of the first cohort and the approximately 110 validation repertoires were produced on the same platform, according to a later analysis. The aim of the study was to test whether cataloging public T cell receptors could identify signatures of past pathogen exposure. Besides the first cohort of around 670 subjects, a separate validation cohort made up of roughly 130 different subjects was used. High-throughput TCR immunosequencing, statistical association of individual TCRs with disease status, and machine learning were combined to predict cytomegalovirus infection status. Study-wide conclusions, independent of this receptor: While some public TCRs were present in many individuals, most TCR sequences turned up only very rarely across donors. The classifier was reported to diagnose cytomegalovirus status with high specificity and sensitivity in both the original cohort and the validation cohort. Subsequent analysis determined that TCRs grouped into clusters in the first cohort also showed a tendency toward co-occurrence across the 90 to 150 validation repertoires, and approximately 94% of cluster scores exceeded 0. The study gave a list of 150 to 200 TCR beta chains associated with cytomegalovirus. All 120 or so repertoires were used to score co-occurrence in the validation cohort in a later analysis, because that analysis had no HLA typing for the cohort. Three of the identified cytomegalovirus-associated TCR beta chains were confirmed in vitro to be specific for cytomegalovirus antigens. The authors suggested that the approach could potentially be extended to other disease states and immunological phenotypes.

The library was built by means of the immunoSEQ multiplex PCR assay. Concerning the study's data processing: A statistical classification framework was built to diagnose cytomegalovirus status from the catalog of TCR beta chain sequences. In TCRdb, the immuneACCESS table is reduced to in-frame sequences with V and J assigned. These tables do not hold every clone; where another copy was compared, an unresolved V gene accounts for under half, and the others remain unexplained. The DNA was the basis for D and trimming; V, J and clone size are from that table. Recorded for this sample are 100,000 to 150,000 clones; 89% of them occurred a single time. The top ten clonotypes cover roughly 2% of the sample. The donors belonged to the validation cohort of about 120 subjects, which was separate from the approximately 660-subject first cohort. The junction shows trimming of 4 bases on V and 8 bases on J, plus 9 bases between the germline ends. The germline V gene sets CDR1 to MDHEN and CDR2 to SYDVKM. Taken from cysteine to phenylalanine, the CDR3 has 12 residues. The only DNA kept is the CDR3, 36 bases in frame from the first base.

Sequencing was carried out using PBMCs. The receptor chain draws on TRBV28 and TRBJ1-3; too little of a D gene remains to name it. The clonotype comes from a woman aged 18-29 years in good health and CMV-seronegative. The CDR3 in this case is CASSSRWDTIYF. The DNA is TGTGCCAGCAGTTCCAGGTGGGACACCATATATTTT.